The clone carrying this T cell receptor (beta chain) was counted many times. This sample stems from a study of Graves' ophthalmopathy and Graves' hyperthyroidism. Study-wide background: Pretreatment peripheral blood was obtained at initial diagnosis.

The length of the CDR3 is 15 residues. Trimming cost V 1 base and J 2 bases, with 9 bases left between them. Diagnosis used clinical symptoms, serum thyroxine, TRAb, thyroid ultrasound and orbital computed tomography. Fresh peripheral blood, around 10 ml, was the PBMC source. Researchers took RNA transcripts and amplified TCR beta CDR3 regions from them. First-round RT-PCR employed HTBI primers, with a second-round multiplex PCR after it. A single record per CDR3 protein comes from TCRdb applying MiXCR to the multiplex PCR reads. In the table there are almost 750,000 distinct CDR3 sequences, roughly 40% of which are singletons.

This receptor was identified in an adult man with Graves' ophthalmopathy. Sequencing used peripheral blood. The chain is built from TRBV12-3 or TRBV12-4 and TRBJ1-5; a possible D gene is TRBD1 (5 bases). The CDR3 loop is CASSLEQGGNQPQHF. Here the CDR3 DNA reads TGTGCCAGCAGTTTAGAGCAGGGAGGCAATCAGCCCCAGCATTTT.